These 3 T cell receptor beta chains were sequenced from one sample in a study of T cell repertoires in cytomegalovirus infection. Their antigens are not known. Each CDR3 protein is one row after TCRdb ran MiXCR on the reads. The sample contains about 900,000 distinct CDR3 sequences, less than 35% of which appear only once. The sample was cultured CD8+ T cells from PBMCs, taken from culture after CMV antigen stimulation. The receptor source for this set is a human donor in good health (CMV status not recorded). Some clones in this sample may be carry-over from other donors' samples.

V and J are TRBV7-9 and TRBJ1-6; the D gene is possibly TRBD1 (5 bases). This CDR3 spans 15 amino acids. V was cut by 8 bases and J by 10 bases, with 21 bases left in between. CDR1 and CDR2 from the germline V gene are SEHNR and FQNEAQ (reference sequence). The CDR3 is CASLDFRGRVSPLHF. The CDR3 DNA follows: TGTGCCAGCTTGGATTTTAGGGGCCGGGTATCACCCCTCCACTTT.

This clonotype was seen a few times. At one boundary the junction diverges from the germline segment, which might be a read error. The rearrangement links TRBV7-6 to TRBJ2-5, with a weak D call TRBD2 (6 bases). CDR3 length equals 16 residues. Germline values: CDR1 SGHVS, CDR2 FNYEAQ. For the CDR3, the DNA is TGTGCTAGCAGCTTAGAGTTGTTCGGGGGCCAAGAGACCCAGTACTTC. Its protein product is CASSLELFGGQETQYF.

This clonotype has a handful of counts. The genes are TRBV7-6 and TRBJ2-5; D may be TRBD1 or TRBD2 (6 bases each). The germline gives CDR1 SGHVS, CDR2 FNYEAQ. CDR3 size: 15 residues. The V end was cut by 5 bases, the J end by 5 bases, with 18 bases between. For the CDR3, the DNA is TGTGCCAGCAGCCAGGTCCGCCTAGGGGGGGAGACCCAGTACTTC. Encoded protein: CASSQVRLGGETQYF.